These T cell receptor beta chains were read from a single sample in a study of blood T cells in healthy people across ages. Each CDR3 protein is one row after TCRdb ran MiXCR on the 5' RACE reads. The profile shows about 670,000 distinct CDR3 sequences, about 43% of them singletons. Material: blood. The receptors were sampled from an elderly man in good health. Both conserved end residues are part of each CDR3. D genes are given only for firm matches. A clone size is listed for some rows: how often the clone was seen (once, few, many), or a class if it is expanded.

once | TRBD1 | TRBJ2-2 | TRBV20-1 | TGCAGTGCTAGAGGGTTGCAGGGGGCTTTTTTCGGGGAGCTGTTTTTT | CSARGLQGAFFGELFF
- | - | TRBJ1-2 | TRBV20-1 | TGCAGTGCTATGGACGACGGACGGAGCCTCGATGGCTACACCTTC | CSAMDDGRSLDGYTF
many | TRBD2 | TRBJ2-3 | TRBV5-6 | TGTGCCAGCAGCCCCACTAGCGGGGGGCCGCCCGGCACAGATACGCAGTATTTT | CASSPTSGGPPGTDTQYF
- | TRBD1 | TRBJ1-2 | TRBV28 | TGTGCCAGCAGTTCACTACCCGGGACAGCGCTCGTTTTTAACTATGGCTACACCTTC | CASSSLPGTALVFNYGYTF
- | TRBD1 | TRBJ2-7 | TRBV7-2 | TGTGCCAGCAGCTTAGGGACAGGGGGCTTCTCCTACGAGCAGTACTTC | CASSLGTGGFSYEQYF
- | TRBD1 | TRBJ2-7 | TRBV6-1 | TGTGCCAGCAGTGGAGCCGGGACAGGGGGCTCGGGACTGTACGAGCAGTACTTC | CASSGAGTGGSGLYEQYF
- | TRBD1 | TRBJ2-1 | TRBV2 | TGTGCCAGCCCCGGGACAGGGTGGTCTGAGCAGTTCTTC | CASPGTGWSEQFF
- | TRBD1 | TRBJ2-1 | TRBV7-2 | TGTGCCAGCAGCTTAGCTGCCGGGACAGGGCACAATGAGCAGTTCTTC | CASSLAAGTGHNEQFF
few | - | TRBJ2-5 | TRBV4-2 | TGTGCCAGCAGCCAAGTTCGAGGTGGGGGGACCCAGTACTTC | CASSQVRGGGTQYF
once | - | TRBJ2-3 | TRBV20-1 | TGCAGTGCTAGAGGGACGGGAGCGGTAGATACGCAGTATTTT | CSARGTGAVDTQYF
many | TRBD2 | TRBJ2-7 | TRBV5-1 | TGCGCCAGCAGCTTGCCGGGGGGTTACGAGCAGTACTTC | CASSLPGGYEQYF
- | - | TRBJ1-1 | TRBV20-1 | TGCAGTGCTAGGATTCTGCAGAACACTGAAGCTTTCTTT | CSARILQNTEAFF
- | - | TRBJ2-7 | TRBV7-2 | TGTGCCAGCAGCTCAACAGTTGGGAGGCCCAATGAGCAGTACTTC | CASSSTVGRPNEQYF
few | - | TRBJ2-5 | TRBV4-3 | TGCGCCAGCAGCCAAGGGCCCTTCCTGGCTTTCAATGAGCAGTACTTC | CASSQGPFLAFNEQYF
- | TRBD2 | TRBJ2-5 | TRBV28 | TGTGCCAGCAGTTTTTGGCTAGCGGGAGATTTCCAAGAGACCCAGTACTTC | CASSFWLAGDFQETQYF
- | - | TRBJ2-5 | TRBV7-9 | TGTGCCAGCAGCTTAGAGTTCCTCCGAGAGCGGCTTGGAGAGCAGTACTTC | CASSLEFLRERLGEQYF
- | TRBD1 | TRBJ2-4 | TRBV6-1 | TGCGCCAGCACCGGGACAGGGGATGAGCAGTACTTC | CASTGTGDEQYF
- | TRBD2 | TRBJ2-1 | TRBV30 | TGTGCCTGGAGACTCAGGGCTAGCGGGGGATACAATGAGCAGTTCTTC | CAWRLRASGGYNEQFF
few | - | TRBJ2-5 | TRBV7-8 | TGTGCCAGCAGCCGCGTCGGGGAGACCCAGTACTTC | CASSRVGETQYF
many | TRBD2 | TRBJ2-3 | TRBV12-3/TRBV12-4 | TGTGCCAGCAGCCGAACTGCGGGGGGGGATACGCAGTATTTT | CASSRTAGGDTQYF
- | - | TRBJ2-1 | TRBV20-1 | TGCAGTGCTAGAGATCCCGGTCGTGAGCAGTTCTTC | CSARDPGREQFF
- | - | TRBJ2-3 | TRBV29-1 | TGCAGCGTTGGCAGGTCAGGGGGAGGGACAGATACGCAGTATTTT | CSVGRSGGGTDTQYF
- | - | TRBJ2-1 | TRBV6-2/TRBV6-3 | TGTGCCAGCAGTTCTGTGCGGACGTCTCGGAATGAGCAGTTCTTC | CASSSVRTSRNEQFF
- | - | TRBJ1-1 | TRBV11-2 | TGTGCCAGCAGCTTAGACCGGATGGCTGAAGCTTTCTTT | CASSLDRMAEAFF
few | - | TRBJ2-3 | TRBV14 | TGTGCCAGCAGCCTTGATGTCGGGGAAGTTACAGATACGCAGTATTTT | CASSLDVGEVTDTQYF
- | - | TRBJ1-2 | TRBV6-1 | TGTGCCAGCATAGAGGCCCCCTCCCGTTCTCGAGGCTACACCTTC | CASIEAPSRSRGYTF
- | - | TRBJ1-2 | TRBV28 | TGTGCCAGCAGTTGGGACTCAAGGCCGGGCTACATCTTC | CASSWDSRPGYIF
few | TRBD1 | TRBJ1-1 | TRBV6-5 | TGTGCCAGCAGGACCGGACAGGGCAAGAACACTGAAGCTTTCTTT | CASRTGQGKNTEAFF
few | - | TRBJ2-3 | TRBV28 | TGTGCCAGCAGACCACAGAGGGGGGCAGGTCTGAGTACAGATACGCAGTATTTT | CASRPQRGAGLSTDTQYF
- | - | TRBJ2-3 | TRBV27 | TGTGCCAGCAGGGCACTCGGCGGAGCTAACACAGATACGCAGTATTTT | CASRALGGANTDTQYF
- | - | TRBJ2-7 | TRBV5-1 | TGCGCCAGCAGCCCAACCGGGGGTCTCCACGAGCAGTACTTC | CASSPTGGLHEQYF
- | TRBD1 | TRBJ2-7 | TRBV7-9 | TGTGCCAGCAACGCCGGGACAGGGATAGCGGACGAGCAGTACTTC | CASNAGTGIADEQYF
few | - | TRBJ2-3 | TRBV20-1 | TGCAGTGCTAGATCCACGGGGACTAGCACAGATACGCAGTATTTT | CSARSTGTSTDTQYF
many | - | TRBJ2-3 | TRBV29-1 | TGCAGCGTTGACGAAGGGGATACGCAGTATTTT | CSVDEGDTQYF
many | - | TRBJ2-6 | TRBV25-1 | TGTGCCAGCAGTGAATCAGGCTTCTCTGGGGCCAACGTCCTGACTTTC | CASSESGFSGANVLTF
few | - | TRBJ2-6 | TRBV2 | TGTGCCAGCAGCGAACAATCTGGGGCCAACGTCCTGACTTTC | CASSEQSGANVLTF
few | - | TRBJ2-7 | TRBV20-1 | TGCAGTGCTAGACTCCCCGGATTGTACGAGCAGTACTTC | CSARLPGLYEQYF
- | TRBD1 | TRBJ2-7 | TRBV2 | TGTGCCAGCAGTAGGACAGGCTTTGGTAACGAGCAGTACTTC | CASSRTGFGNEQYF
- | TRBD2 | TRBJ2-1 | TRBV30 | TGTGCCTGGGAGAGCGGGAGTTCTGGAAATGAGCAGTTCTTC | CAWESGSSGNEQFF
many | - | TRBJ2-5 | TRBV7-3 | TGTGCCAGCAGCCTTTCATCCAACCGCCAAGAGACCCAGTACTTC | CASSLSSNRQETQYF
- | - | TRBJ2-7 | TRBV12-3/TRBV12-4 | TGTGCCAGCAGTTTAGGTTGGGGGACACAAAGCTCCTACGAGCAGTACTTC | CASSLGWGTQSSYEQYF
few | - | TRBJ1-4 | TRBV12-3/TRBV12-4 | TGTGCCAGCGGAAATGAAAAACTGTTTTTT | CASGNEKLFF
- | - | TRBJ1-4 | TRBV4-2 | TGTGCCAGCAGCCCCCCGCACGCTCGGGTGAATGAAAAACTGTTTTTT | CASSPPHARVNEKLFF
- | - | TRBJ1-6 | TRBV4-2 | TGTGCCAGCAGCCAAGATCCTAGGGGTAGATCCTATAATTCATCCCTCCACTTT | CASSQDPRGRSYNSSLHF
few | TRBD1 | TRBJ2-7 | TRBV6-2/TRBV6-3 | TGTGCCAGCAGTGCGGACAGGGGCGCATACGAGCAGTACTTC | CASSADRGAYEQYF
- | - | TRBJ2-7 | TRBV29-1 | TGCAGCGTTTCCAGAACCTCCTACGAGCAGTACTTC | CSVSRTSYEQYF
- | - | TRBJ2-1 | TRBV7-3 | TGTGCCAGCAGCCCCGACGGGGCAGGCGCTCCGGGGGATGAGCAGTTCTTC | CASSPDGAGAPGDEQFF
- | - | TRBJ1-2 | TRBV7-8 | TGTGCCAGCAGCTTAATGGGTCAGGTATACGGCTACACCTTC | CASSLMGQVYGYTF
few | TRBD2 | TRBJ2-1 | TRBV7-2 | TGTGCCAGCGGTCGTAGCGGGAGATGGGATGAGCAGTTCTTC | CASGRSGRWDEQFF
many | - | TRBJ2-1 | TRBV6-1 | TGTGCCAGCAGTGGACGGTGGGAGCAGTTCTTC | CASSGRWEQFF
- | - | TRBJ1-2 | TRBV15 | TGTGCCACCAGCAGAGTGCAAGGGGCCGTTGGCTACACCTTC | CATSRVQGAVGYTF
few | - | TRBJ1-2 | TRBV7-2 | TGTGCCAGCAGCATACCCCCGTCAGGCTACACCTTC | CASSIPPSGYTF
- | - | TRBJ2-7 | TRBV6-5 | TGTGCCAGCAGTTACTCGGGTGGGGGGCACTACGAGCAGTACTTC | CASSYSGGGHYEQYF